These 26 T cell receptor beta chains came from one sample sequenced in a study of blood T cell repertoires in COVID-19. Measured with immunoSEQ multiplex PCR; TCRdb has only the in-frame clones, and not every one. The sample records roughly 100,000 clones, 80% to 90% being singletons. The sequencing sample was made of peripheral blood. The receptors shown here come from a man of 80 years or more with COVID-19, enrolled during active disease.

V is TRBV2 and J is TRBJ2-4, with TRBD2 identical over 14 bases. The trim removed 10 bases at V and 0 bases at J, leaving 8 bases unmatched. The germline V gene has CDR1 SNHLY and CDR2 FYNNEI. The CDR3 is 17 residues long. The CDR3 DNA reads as TGTGCCACGCACCCCGGGACTAGCGGGAGAGCCAAAAACATTCAGTACTTC. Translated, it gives CATHPGTSGRAKNIQYF.

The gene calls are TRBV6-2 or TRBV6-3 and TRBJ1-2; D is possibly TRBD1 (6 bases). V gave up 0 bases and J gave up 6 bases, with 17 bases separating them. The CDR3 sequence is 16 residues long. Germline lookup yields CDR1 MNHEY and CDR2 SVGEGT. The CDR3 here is CASSYSGATARDGYTF. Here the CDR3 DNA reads TGTGCCAGCAGTTACTCGGGGGCGACAGCCAGGGATGGCTACACCTTC.

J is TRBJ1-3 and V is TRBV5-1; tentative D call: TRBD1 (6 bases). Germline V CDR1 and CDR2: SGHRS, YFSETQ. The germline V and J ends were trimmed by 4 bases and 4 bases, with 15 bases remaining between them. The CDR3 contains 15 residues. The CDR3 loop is CASSPDRQMGNTIYF. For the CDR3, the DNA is TGCGCCAGCAGCCCCGACAGGCAAATGGGAAACACCATATATTTT.

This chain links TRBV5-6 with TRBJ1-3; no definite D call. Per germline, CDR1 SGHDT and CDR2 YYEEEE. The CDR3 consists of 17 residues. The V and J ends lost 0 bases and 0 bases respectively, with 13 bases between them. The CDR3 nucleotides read TGTGCCAGCAGCTTGGGTCGGAGCGTTCTCTCTGGAAACACCATATATTTT. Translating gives CASSLGRSVLSGNTIYF.

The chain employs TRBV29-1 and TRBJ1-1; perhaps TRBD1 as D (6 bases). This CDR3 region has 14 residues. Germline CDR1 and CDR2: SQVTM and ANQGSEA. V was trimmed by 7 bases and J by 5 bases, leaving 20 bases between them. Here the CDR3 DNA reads TGCAGCGGGGGGGCGGCCCAGGCGGGGACTGAAGCTTTCTTT. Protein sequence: CSGGAAQAGTEAFF.

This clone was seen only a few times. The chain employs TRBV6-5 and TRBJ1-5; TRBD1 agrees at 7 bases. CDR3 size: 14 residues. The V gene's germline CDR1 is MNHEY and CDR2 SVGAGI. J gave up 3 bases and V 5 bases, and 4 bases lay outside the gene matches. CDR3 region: CASSRQGVNQPQHF. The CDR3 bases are TGTGCCAGCAGTAGACAGGGCGTCAATCAGCCCCAGCATTTT.

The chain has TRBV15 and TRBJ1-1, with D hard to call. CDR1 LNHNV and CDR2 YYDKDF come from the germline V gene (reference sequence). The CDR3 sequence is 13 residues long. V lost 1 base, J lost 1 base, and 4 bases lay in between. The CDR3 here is CATSRAGNTEAFF. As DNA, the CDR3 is TGTGCCACCAGCAGAGCAGGGAACACTGAAGCTTTCTTT.

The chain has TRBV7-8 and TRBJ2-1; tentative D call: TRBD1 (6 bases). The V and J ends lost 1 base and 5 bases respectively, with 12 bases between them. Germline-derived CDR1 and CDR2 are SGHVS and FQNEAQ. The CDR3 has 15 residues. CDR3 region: CASSLGGDTNNEQFF. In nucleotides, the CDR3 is TGTGCCAGCAGCTTAGGAGGGGACACAAACAATGAGCAGTTCTTC.

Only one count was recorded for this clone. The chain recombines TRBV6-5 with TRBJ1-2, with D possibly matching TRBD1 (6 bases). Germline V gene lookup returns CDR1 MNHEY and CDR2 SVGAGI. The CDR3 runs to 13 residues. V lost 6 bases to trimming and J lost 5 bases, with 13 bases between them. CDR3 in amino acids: CASSLGHRYGYTF. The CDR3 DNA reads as TGTGCCAGCAGCCTGGGACACCGATATGGCTACACCTTC.

CDR3 sequence (DNA): TGTGCCAGCACCTTTCTAGCGGGAGGGAATAGTGAGCAGTTCTTC. Amino acids: CASTFLAGGNSEQFF. V is TRBV6-5 and J is TRBJ2-1; 12 bases fit TRBD2. J was trimmed by 9 bases and V by 7 bases; bases with no gene match: 10. This CDR3 region has 15 residues. Per germline, CDR1 MNHEY and CDR2 SVGAGI.

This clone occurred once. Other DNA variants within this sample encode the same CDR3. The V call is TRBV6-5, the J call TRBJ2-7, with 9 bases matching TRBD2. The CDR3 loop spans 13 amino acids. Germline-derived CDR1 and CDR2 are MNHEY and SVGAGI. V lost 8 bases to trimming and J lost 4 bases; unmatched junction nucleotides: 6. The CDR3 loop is CASSSSGSYEQYF. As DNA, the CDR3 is TGTGCCAGCTCTAGTAGCGGGAGTTACGAGCAGTACTTC.

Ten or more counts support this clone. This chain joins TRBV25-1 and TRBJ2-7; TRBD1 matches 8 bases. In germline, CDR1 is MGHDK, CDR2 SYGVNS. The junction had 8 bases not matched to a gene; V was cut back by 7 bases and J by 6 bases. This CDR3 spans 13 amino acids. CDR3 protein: CASTGRGQAEQYF. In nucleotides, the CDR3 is TGTGCCAGCACCGGCAGGGGGCAGGCCGAGCAGTACTTC.

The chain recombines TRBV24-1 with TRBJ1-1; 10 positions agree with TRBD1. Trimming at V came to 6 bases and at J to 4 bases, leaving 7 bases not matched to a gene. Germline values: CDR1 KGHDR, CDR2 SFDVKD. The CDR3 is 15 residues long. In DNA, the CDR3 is TGTGCCACCAGTCCCGGGGACAGGGGTGGCACTGAAGCTTTCTTT. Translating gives CATSPGDRGGTEAFF.

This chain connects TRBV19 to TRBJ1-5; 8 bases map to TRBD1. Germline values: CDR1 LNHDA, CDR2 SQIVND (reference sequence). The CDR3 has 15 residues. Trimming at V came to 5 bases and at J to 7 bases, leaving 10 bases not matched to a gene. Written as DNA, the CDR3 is TGTGCCAGTAGTTCTCTAGGACAGGGAGGGCAGCCCCAGCATTTT. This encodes CASSSLGQGGQPQHF. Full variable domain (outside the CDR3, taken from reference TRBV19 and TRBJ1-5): DGGITQSPKYLFRKEGQNVTLSCEQNLNHDAMYWYRQDPGQGLRLIYYSQIVNDFQKGDIAEGYSVSREKKESFPLTVTSAQKNPTAFYLCASSSLGQGGQPQHFGDGTRLSIL.

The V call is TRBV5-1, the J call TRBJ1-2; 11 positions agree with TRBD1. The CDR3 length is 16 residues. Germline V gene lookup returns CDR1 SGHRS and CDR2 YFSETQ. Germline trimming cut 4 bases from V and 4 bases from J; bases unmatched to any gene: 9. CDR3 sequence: CASSGGQGVQIYGYTF. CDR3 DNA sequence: TGCGCCAGCAGCGGGGGACAGGGGGTTCAGATCTATGGCTACACCTTC.

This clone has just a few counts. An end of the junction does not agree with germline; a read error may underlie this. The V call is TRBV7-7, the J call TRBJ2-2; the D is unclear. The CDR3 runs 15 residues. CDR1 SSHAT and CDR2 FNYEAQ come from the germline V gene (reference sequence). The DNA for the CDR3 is TGTGCTAGCAGCCCTCATCCAGGAAACACCGGGGAGCTGTTTTTT. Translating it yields CASSPHPGNTGELFF.

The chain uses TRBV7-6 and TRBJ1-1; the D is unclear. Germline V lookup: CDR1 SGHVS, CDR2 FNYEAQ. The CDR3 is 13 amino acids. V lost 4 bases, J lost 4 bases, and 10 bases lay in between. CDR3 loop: CASSWRGGTEAFF. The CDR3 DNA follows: TGTGCCAGCAGCTGGCGGGGTGGCACTGAAGCTTTCTTT.

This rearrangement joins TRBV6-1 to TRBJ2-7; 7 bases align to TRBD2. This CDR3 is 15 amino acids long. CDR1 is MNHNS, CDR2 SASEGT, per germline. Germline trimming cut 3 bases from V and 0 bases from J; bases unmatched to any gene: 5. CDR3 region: CASSEISGASYEQYF. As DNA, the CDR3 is TGTGCCAGCAGTGAGATAAGCGGGGCCTCCTACGAGCAGTACTTC.

The CDR3, as DNA: TGTGCCAGCGGACCAAGGAGAGGGATAGGGGAGACCCAGTACTTC. Its protein is CASGPRRGIGETQYF. The rearrangement links TRBV18 to TRBJ2-5; possibly TRBD2 for D (5 bases). Trimming stripped 8 bases from V and 5 bases from J, with 21 bases between. The germline CDR1 and CDR2 sequences are KGHSH and LQKENI. There are 15 residues in the CDR3.

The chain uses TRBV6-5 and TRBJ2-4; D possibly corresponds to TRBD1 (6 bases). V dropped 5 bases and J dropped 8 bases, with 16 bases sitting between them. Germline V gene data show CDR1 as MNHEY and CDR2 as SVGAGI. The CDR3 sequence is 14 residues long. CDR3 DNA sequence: TGTGCCAGCAGTCCCGCGGACAGAAGGCACATTCAGTACTTC. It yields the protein CASSPADRRHIQYF.

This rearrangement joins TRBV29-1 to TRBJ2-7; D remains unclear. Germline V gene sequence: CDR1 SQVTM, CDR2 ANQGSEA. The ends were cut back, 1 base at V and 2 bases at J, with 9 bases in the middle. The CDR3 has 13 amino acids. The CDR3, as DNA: TGCAGCGTTGAAGGGGCCTCTCCCTACGAGCAGTACTTC. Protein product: CSVEGASPYEQYF.

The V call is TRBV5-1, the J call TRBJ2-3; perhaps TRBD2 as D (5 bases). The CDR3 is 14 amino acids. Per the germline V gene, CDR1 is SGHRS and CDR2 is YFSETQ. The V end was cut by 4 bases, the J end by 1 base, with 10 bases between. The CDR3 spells CASSGFSGTDTQYF. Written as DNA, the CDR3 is TGCGCCAGCAGCGGGTTTAGCGGCACAGATACGCAGTATTTT.

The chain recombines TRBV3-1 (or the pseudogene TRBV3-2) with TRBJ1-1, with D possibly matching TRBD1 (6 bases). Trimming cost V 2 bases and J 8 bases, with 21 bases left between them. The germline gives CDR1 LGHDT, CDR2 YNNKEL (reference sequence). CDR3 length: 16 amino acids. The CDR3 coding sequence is TGTGCCAGCAGCCAACTTGTTAGCAGGGGCTACTCCGAAGCTTTCTTT. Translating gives CASSQLVSRGYSEAFF.

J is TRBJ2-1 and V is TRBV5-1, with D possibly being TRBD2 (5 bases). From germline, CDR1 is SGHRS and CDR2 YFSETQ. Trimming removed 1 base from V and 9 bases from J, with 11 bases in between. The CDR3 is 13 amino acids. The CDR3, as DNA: TGCGCCAGCAGCTTGAGGACTGACCTTGAGCAGTTCTTC. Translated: CASSLRTDLEQFF.

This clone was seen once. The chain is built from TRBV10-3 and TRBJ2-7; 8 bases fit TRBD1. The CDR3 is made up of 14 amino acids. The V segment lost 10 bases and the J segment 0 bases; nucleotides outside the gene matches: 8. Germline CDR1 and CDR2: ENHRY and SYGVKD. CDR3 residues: CASQTGVNSYEQYF. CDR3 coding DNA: TGTGCCAGTCAGACAGGGGTCAACTCCTACGAGCAGTACTTC.

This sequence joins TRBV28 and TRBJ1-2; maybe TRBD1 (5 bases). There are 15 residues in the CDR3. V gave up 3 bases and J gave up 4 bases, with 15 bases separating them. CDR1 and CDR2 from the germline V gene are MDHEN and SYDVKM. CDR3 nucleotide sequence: TGTGCCAGCAGTTTTCCGCAGGGATTTGTCTATGGCTACACCTTC. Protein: CASSFPQGFVYGYTF.